This is a list of T cell receptor beta chains from one sample in a study of early T cells in non-severe SARS-CoV-2 infection. MiXCR, run by TCRdb on the 5' RACE reads, gives a single entry per CDR3 protein. Counted here are some 60,000 distinct CDR3 sequences, 8.5% to 9.5% occurring once; the ten biggest clones make up less than 1.5%. The sequenced material came from whole blood. Every receptor here comes from an adult who was a healthcare worker with PCR-confirmed SARS-CoV-2 infection or an uninfected control (not recorded which). The CDR3 runs from the conserved cysteine through the conserved F or W.

len: 15
j_gene: TRBJ2-3
v_gene: TRBV15
CDR3aa: CATALMREFTDTQYF

len: 17
j_gene: TRBJ2-3
v_gene: TRBV4-1
CDR3aa: CASSQDRGGEATDTQYF

len: 15
j_gene: TRBJ2-6
v_gene: TRBV7-3
CDR3aa: CASSRQNSGANVLTF

len: 15
j_gene: TRBJ1-4
v_gene: TRBV7-8
CDR3aa: CASSLARRLNEKLFF

len: 18
j_gene: TRBJ2-4
v_gene: TRBV11-1
CDR3aa: CASSLAGRGNLAKNIQYF

len: 15
j_gene: TRBJ2-2
v_gene: TRBV2
CDR3aa: CASSAGRPNTGELFF

len: 15
j_gene: TRBJ1-1
v_gene: TRBV11-2
CDR3aa: CASSLQLTVNTEAFF

len: 13
j_gene: TRBJ1-5
v_gene: TRBV11-2
CDR3aa: CASSTGFNQPQHF

len: 14
j_gene: TRBJ2-5
v_gene: TRBV5-1
CDR3aa: CASSGGQMEETQYF

len: 15
j_gene: TRBJ1-4
v_gene: TRBV12-3/TRBV12-4
CDR3aa: CASSPGTGRPGKLFF

len: 12
j_gene: TRBJ1-5
v_gene: TRBV29-1
CDR3aa: CSVAGSNQPQHF

len: 16
j_gene: TRBJ1-2
v_gene: TRBV9
CDR3aa: CASSVGGLTGNYGYTF

len: 15
j_gene: TRBJ2-5
v_gene: TRBV27
CDR3aa: CASRRFGQAQETQYF

len: 14
j_gene: TRBJ2-1
v_gene: TRBV2
CDR3aa: CASSELKSPNEQFF

len: 14
j_gene: TRBJ2-2
v_gene: TRBV12-3/TRBV12-4
CDR3aa: CASRLQGYTGELFF

len: 14
j_gene: TRBJ2-5
v_gene: TRBV12-3/TRBV12-4
CDR3aa: CASSPRDRKETQYF

len: 16
j_gene: TRBJ2-3
v_gene: TRBV28
CDR3aa: CASSPTSGGASDTQYF

len: 15
j_gene: TRBJ2-5
v_gene: TRBV11-2
CDR3aa: CASSRPSSSQETQYF

len: 13
j_gene: TRBJ2-1
v_gene: TRBV12-3/TRBV12-4
CDR3aa: CASRDREEPEQFF

len: 13
j_gene: TRBJ1-1
v_gene: TRBV20-1
CDR3aa: CSASDGANTEAFF

len: 16
j_gene: TRBJ2-3
v_gene: TRBV25-1
CDR3aa: CASSVGREGGTDTQYF

len: 14
j_gene: TRBJ1-1
v_gene: TRBV27
CDR3aa: CASSRTGVGTEAFF

len: 17
j_gene: TRBJ2-3
v_gene: TRBV5-1
CDR3aa: CASSLGGSHSITDTQYF

len: 14
j_gene: TRBJ1-5
v_gene: TRBV11-3
CDR3aa: CASSPINSNQPQHF

len: 14
j_gene: TRBJ2-1
v_gene: TRBV6-6
CDR3aa: CASSSRVGSNEQFF

len: 15
j_gene: TRBJ2-3
v_gene: TRBV5-1
CDR3aa: CASSSGHFSADTQYF

len: 16
j_gene: TRBJ2-1
v_gene: TRBV12-3/TRBV12-4
CDR3aa: CASSFYTGGVHNEQFF

len: 17
j_gene: TRBJ2-2
v_gene: TRBV4-1
CDR3aa: CASSQNDWRANTGELFF

len: 15
j_gene: TRBJ1-2
v_gene: TRBV28
CDR3aa: CASRIPGADNYGYTF

len: 15
j_gene: TRBJ2-1
v_gene: TRBV25-1
CDR3aa: CASSESPSSYNEQFF

len: 14
j_gene: TRBJ1-1
v_gene: TRBV6-1
CDR3aa: CASSDWTRDTEAFF

len: 15
j_gene: TRBJ2-1
v_gene: TRBV2
CDR3aa: CASSSRTSSVNEQFF

len: 15
j_gene: TRBJ2-5
v_gene: TRBV12-3/TRBV12-4
CDR3aa: CASSPDTTGGETQYF

len: 14
j_gene: TRBJ1-3
v_gene: TRBV2
CDR3aa: CASGRQGSENTIYF

len: 15
j_gene: TRBJ2-3
v_gene: TRBV4-1
CDR3aa: CASSQGQGSTDTQYF

len: 18
j_gene: TRBJ2-4
v_gene: TRBV29-1
CDR3aa: CSLHRDYGWRGDKNIQYF

len: 16
j_gene: TRBJ2-1
v_gene: TRBV24-1
CDR3aa: CATSDQTGANYNEQFF

len: 14
j_gene: TRBJ2-3
v_gene: TRBV18
CDR3aa: CASSIKTGTDTQYF

len: 15
j_gene: TRBJ1-2
v_gene: TRBV2
CDR3aa: CASRKGRENNYGYTF

len: 16
j_gene: TRBJ2-5
v_gene: TRBV5-4
CDR3aa: CASSLSGGAPKETQYF

len: 13
j_gene: TRBJ2-2
v_gene: TRBV11-2
CDR3aa: CASSLLNTGELFF

len: 12
j_gene: TRBJ2-1
v_gene: TRBV12-3/TRBV12-4
CDR3aa: CASRDYPNEQFF

len: 16
j_gene: TRBJ2-4
v_gene: TRBV3-1
CDR3aa: CASSRRTSGGVDIQYF

len: 13
j_gene: TRBJ2-1
v_gene: TRBV12-3/TRBV12-4
CDR3aa: CASSEQAYNEQFF

len: 10
j_gene: TRBJ2-1
v_gene: TRBV20-1
CDR3aa: CSARVAEQFF

len: 12
j_gene: TRBJ1-1
v_gene: TRBV27
CDR3aa: CASSTDSGRAFF

len: 17
j_gene: TRBJ2-2
v_gene: TRBV4-1
CDR3aa: CASSHPGQGPNTGELFF

len: 15
j_gene: TRBJ1-1
v_gene: TRBV12-3/TRBV12-4
CDR3aa: CASSFPGTGSTEAFF